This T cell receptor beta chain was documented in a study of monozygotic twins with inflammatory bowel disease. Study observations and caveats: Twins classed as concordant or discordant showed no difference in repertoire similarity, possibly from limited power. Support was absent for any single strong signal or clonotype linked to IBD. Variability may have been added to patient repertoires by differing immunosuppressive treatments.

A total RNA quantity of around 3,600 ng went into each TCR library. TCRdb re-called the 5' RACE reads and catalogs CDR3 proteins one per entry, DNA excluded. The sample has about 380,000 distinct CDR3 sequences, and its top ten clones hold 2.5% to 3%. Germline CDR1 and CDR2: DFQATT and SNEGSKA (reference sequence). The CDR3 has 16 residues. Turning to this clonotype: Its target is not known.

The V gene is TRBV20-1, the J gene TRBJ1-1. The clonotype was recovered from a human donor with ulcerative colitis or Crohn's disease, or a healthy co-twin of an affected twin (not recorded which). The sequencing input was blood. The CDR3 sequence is CSARDPANFLNTEAFF.